Described below is a single T cell receptor (beta chain) sequence and its context. Its antigen is unknown. Everyone who donated was a Caucasian adult who lived in Nashville, Tennessee. This sample stems from a study of shared clonotypes between healthy human individuals. Study-wide context: Donors, aged 18 to 49, were two women and a few men.

Germline values: CDR1 SGHDT, CDR2 YYEEEE. The germline V and J ends were trimmed by 4 bases and 9 bases, with 11 bases remaining between them. This CDR3 is 12 amino acids long. Study findings and constraints: Apart from blood, nothing was sampled; tissue repertoires likely differ.

Assay used: immunoSEQ multiplex PCR; TCRdb lists only in-frame clones, some missing. Among more than 450,000 clones listed, more than 65% were seen once. The sequence came from a woman aged 40 to 49 in good health. Some clones in this sample may be carry-over from other donors' samples. The sample consisted of PBMCs. The chain links TRBV5-6 to TRBJ2-1, with a possible D match to TRBD2 (5 bases). DNA of the CDR3: TGTGCCAGCAGCCCCGATGCGGGTGAGCAGTTCTTC. It is translated as CASSPDAGEQFF.